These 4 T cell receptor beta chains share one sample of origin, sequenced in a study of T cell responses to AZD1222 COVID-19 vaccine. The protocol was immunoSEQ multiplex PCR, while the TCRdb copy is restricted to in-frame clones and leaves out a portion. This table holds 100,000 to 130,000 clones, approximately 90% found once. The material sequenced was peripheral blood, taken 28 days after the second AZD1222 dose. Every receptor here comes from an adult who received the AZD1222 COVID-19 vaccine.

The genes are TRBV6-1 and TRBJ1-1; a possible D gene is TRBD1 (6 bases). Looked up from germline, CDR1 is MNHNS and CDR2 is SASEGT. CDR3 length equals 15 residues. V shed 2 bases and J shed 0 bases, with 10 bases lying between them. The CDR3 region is CASSELDSMNTEAFF. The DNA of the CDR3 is TGTGCCAGCAGTGAACTGGACAGCATGAACACTGAAGCTTTCTTT.

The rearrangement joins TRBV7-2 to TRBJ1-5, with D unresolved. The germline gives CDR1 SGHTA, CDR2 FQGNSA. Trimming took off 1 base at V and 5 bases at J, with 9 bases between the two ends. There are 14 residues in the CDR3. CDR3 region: CASSLVLGDQPQHF. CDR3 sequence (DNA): TGTGCCAGCAGCTTAGTTCTGGGAGATCAGCCCCAGCATTTT.

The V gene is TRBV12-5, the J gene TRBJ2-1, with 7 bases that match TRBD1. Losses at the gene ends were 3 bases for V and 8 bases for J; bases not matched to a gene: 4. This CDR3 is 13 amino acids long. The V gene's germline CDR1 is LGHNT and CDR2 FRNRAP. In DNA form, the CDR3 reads TGTGCTAGTGGTTTTCGAGGGGGCGATGAGCAGTTCTTC. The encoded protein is CASGFRGGDEQFF.

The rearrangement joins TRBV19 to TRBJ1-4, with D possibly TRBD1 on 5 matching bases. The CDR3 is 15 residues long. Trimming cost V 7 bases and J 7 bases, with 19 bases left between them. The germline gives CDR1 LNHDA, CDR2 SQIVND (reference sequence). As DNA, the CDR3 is TGTGCCAGTAATGAAGCGGGGGGAGGCGGTGAAAAACTGTTTTTT. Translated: CASNEAGGGGEKLFF.